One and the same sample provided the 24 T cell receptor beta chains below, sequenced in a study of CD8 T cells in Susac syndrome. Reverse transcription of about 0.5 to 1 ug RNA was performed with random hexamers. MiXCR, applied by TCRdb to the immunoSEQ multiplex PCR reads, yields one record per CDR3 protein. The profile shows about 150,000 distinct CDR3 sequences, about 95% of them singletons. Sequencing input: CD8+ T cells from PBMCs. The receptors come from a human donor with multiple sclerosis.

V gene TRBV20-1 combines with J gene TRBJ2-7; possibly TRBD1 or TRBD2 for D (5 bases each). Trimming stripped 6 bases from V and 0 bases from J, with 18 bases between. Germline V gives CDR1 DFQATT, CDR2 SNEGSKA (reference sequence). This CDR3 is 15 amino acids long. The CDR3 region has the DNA TGCAGTGCCTGGGCAGGGAGTAGGGCCTCCTACGAGCAGTACTTC. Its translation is CSAWAGSRASYEQYF.

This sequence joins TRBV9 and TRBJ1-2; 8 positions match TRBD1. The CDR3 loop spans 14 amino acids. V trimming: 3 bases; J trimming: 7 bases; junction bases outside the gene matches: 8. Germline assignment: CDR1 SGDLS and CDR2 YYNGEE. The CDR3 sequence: CASSEGQAALGYTF. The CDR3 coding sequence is TGTGCCAGCAGCGAGGGACAGGCGGCACTTGGCTACACCTTC.

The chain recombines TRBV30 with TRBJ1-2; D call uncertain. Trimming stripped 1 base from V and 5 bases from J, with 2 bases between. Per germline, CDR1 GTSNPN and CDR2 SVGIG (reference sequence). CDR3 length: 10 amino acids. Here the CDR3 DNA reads TGTGCCTGGAGTGGGTATGGCTACACCTTC. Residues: CAWSGYGYTF.

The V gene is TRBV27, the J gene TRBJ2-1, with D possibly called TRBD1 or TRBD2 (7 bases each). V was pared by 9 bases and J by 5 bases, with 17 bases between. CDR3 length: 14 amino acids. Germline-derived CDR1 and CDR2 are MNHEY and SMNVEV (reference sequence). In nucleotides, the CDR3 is TGTGCCAGTTCGAACCAGGGGGGGGACAATGAGCAGTTCTTC. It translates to CASSNQGGDNEQFF.

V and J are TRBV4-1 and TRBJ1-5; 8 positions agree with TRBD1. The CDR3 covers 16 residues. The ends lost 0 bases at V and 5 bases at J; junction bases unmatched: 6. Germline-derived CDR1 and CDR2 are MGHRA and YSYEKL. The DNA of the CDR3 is TGCGCCAGCAGCCAAGAATCAGCAGGGGGCTATCAGCCCCAGCATTTT. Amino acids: CASSQESAGGYQPQHF.

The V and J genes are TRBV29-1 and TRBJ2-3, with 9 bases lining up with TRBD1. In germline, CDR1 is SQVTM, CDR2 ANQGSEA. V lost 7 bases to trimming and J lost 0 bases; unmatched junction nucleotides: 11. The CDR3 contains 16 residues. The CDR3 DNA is TGCAGCGCCGAAACGGGACAGGGCCTTAGCACAGATACGCAGTATTTT. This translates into CSAETGQGLSTDTQYF.

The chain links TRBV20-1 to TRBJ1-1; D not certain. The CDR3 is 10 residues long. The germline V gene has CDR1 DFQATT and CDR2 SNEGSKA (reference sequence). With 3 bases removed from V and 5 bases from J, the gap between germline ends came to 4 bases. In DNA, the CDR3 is TGCAGTGCTAGGGAGACTGAAGCTTTCTTT. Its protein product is CSARETEAFF.

CDR3 DNA sequence: TGTGCCAGCAGTCCAGCCTTGACTCGGGAGGAGCTGTTTTTT. Its protein is CASSPALTREELFF. The chain uses TRBV27 and TRBJ2-2, with a tentative D call TRBD2 (5 bases). The CDR3 sequence is 14 residues long. Germline V gene sequence: CDR1 MNHEY, CDR2 SMNVEV (reference sequence). Trimming cost V 5 bases and J 10 bases, with 17 bases left between them.

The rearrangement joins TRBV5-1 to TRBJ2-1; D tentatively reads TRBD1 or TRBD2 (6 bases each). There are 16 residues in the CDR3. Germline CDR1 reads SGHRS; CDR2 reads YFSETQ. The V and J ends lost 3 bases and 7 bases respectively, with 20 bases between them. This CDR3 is CASSSPGAIWLNEQFF. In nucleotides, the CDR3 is TGCGCCAGCAGCTCCCCGGGGGCTATCTGGCTTAATGAGCAGTTCTTC.

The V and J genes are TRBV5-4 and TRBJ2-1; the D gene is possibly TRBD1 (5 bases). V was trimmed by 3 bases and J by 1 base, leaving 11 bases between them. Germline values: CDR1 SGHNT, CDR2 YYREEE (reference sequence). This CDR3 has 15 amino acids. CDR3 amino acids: CASSWGGGSYNEQFF. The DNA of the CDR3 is TGTGCCAGCAGCTGGGGCGGCGGATCCTACAATGAGCAGTTCTTC.

The CDR3 here is CASSYGLAGVFNIQYF. The DNA of the CDR3 is TGTGCCAGCAGTTACGGACTAGCGGGGGTATTTAACATTCAGTACTTC. The rearrangement uses TRBV3-1 and TRBJ2-4; 13 nucleotides line up with TRBD2. CDR3 length: 16 amino acids. CDR1 LGHDT and CDR2 YNNKEL come from the germline V gene (reference sequence). J lost 7 bases, V lost 6 bases, and 9 bases had no gene match.

DNA of the CDR3: TGTGCCAGCAGCCAAGGGGGGGCCTTGGAGTACTTC. This encodes CASSQGGALEYF. This chain connects TRBV3-1 to TRBJ2-7, with D perhaps matching TRBD1 or TRBD2 (6 bases each). V was trimmed by 1 base and J by 11 bases, leaving 12 bases between them. The germline V gene has CDR1 LGHDT and CDR2 YNNKEL (reference sequence). The CDR3 is 12 amino acids.

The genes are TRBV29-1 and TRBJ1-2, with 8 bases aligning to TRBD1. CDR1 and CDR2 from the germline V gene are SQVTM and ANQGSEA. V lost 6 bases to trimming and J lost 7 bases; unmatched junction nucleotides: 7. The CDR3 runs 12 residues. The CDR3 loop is CSVRTGRGGYTF. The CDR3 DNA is TGCAGCGTCAGGACAGGGAGGGGTGGCTACACCTTC.

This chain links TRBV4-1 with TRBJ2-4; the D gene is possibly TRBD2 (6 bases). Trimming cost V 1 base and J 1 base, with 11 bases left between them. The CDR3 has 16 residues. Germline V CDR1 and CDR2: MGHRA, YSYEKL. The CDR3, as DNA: TGCGCCAGCAGCCAAGGTCGGGGAGGTGCCAAAAACATTCAGTACTTC. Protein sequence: CASSQGRGGAKNIQYF.

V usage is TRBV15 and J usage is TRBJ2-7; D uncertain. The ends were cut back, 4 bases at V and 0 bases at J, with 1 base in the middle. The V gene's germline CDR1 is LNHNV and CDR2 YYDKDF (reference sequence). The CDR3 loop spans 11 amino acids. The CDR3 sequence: CATSTSYEQYF. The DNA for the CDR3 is TGTGCCACCAGCACCTCCTACGAGCAGTACTTC.

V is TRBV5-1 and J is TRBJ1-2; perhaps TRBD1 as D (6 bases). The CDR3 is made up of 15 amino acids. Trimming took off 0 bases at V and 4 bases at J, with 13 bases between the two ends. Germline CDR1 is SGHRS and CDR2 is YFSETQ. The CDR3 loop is CASSLAGGYSYGYTF. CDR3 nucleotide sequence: TGCGCCAGCAGCTTGGCCGGGGGCTACTCCTATGGCTACACCTTC.

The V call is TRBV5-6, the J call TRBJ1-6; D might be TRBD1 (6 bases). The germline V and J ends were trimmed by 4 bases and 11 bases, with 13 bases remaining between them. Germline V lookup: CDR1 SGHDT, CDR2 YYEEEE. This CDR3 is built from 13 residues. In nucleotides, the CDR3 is TGTGCCAGCAGCCAACAGGGATGGGCACCCCTCCACTTT. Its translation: CASSQQGWAPLHF.

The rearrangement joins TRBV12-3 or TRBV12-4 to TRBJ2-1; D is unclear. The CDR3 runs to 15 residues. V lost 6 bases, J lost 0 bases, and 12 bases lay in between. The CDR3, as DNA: TGTGCCAGCAGCAAAGTCCCTCACTCCTACAATGAGCAGTTCTTC. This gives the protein CASSKVPHSYNEQFF.

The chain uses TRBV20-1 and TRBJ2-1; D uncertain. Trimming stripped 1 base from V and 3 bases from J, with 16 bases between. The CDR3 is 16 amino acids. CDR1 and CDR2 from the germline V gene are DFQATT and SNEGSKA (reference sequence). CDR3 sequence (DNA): TGCAGTGCTAGAGTCGACGAGACATCCGTCTACAATGAGCAGTTCTTC. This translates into CSARVDETSVYNEQFF.

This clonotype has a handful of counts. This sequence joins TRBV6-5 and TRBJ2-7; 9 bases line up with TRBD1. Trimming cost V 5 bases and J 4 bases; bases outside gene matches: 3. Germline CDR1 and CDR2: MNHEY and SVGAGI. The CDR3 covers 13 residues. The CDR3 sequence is CASSPGTGYEQYV. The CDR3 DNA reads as TGTGCCAGCAGTCCCGGGACAGGGTACGAGCAGTACGTC.

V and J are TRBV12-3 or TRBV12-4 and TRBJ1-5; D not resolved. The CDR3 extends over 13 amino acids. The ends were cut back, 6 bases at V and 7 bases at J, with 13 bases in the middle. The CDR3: CASRASPGQPQHF. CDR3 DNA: TGTGCCAGCAGGGCTTCCCCGGGACAGCCCCAGCATTTT.

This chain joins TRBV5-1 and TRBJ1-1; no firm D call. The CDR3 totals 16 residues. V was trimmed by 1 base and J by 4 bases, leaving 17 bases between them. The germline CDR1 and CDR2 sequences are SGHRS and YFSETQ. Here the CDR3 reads CASSLLGSGVSTEAFF. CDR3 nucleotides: TGCGCCAGCAGCTTGCTGGGGTCGGGAGTAAGCACTGAAGCTTTCTTT.

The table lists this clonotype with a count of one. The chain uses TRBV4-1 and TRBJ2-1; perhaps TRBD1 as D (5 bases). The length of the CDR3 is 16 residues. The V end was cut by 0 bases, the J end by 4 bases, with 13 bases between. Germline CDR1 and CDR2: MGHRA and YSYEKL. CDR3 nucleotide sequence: TGCGCCAGCAGCCAAGACAGGGTGGGATATTACAATGAGCAGTTCTTC. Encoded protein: CASSQDRVGYYNEQFF.

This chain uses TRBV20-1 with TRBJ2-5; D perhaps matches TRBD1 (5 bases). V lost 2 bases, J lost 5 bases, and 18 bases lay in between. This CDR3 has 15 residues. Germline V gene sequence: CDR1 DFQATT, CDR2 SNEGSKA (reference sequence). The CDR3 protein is CSARYRAHPGETQYF. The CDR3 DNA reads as TGCAGTGCTAGATATCGGGCCCATCCAGGGGAGACCCAGTACTTC.